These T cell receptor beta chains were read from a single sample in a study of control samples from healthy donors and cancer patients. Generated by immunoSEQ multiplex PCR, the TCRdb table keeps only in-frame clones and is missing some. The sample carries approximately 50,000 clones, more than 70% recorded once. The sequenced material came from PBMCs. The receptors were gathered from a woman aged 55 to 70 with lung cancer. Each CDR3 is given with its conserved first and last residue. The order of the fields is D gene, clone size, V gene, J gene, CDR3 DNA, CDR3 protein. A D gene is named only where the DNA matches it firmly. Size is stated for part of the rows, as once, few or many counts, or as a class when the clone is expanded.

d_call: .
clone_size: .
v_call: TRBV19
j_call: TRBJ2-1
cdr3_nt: TGTGCCAGTAGTATAAGCTGGACAGAAGTCTACAATGAGCAGTTCTTC
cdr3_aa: CASSISWTEVYNEQFF

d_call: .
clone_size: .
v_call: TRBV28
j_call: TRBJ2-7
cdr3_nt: TGTGCCAGCAGAAGCCCGGGGAGAAGGTACGAGCAGTACTTC
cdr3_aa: CASRSPGRRYEQYF

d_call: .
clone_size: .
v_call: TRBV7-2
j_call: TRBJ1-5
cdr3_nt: TGTGCCAGCAGCTTAGAGGCAGGGCTTCAGCCCCAGCATTTT
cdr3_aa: CASSLEAGLQPQHF

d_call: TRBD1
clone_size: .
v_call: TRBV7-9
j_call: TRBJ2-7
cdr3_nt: TGTGCCAGCAGCTTAACCCAGGGGGTCGACGAGCAGTACTTC
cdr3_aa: CASSLTQGVDEQYF

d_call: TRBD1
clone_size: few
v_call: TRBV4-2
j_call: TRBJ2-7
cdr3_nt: TGTGCCAGCAGCGAACAGGCGGGGACAGGGTCCGAGCAGTACTTC
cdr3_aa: CASSEQAGTGSEQYF

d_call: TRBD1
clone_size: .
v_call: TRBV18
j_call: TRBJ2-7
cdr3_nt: TGTGCCAGCTCGCCGGACAGGGCCTACGAGCAGTACTTC
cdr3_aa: CASSPDRAYEQYF

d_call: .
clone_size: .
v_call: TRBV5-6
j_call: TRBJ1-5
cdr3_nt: TGTGCCAGCAGCTTGGGTTCCGGGCCCCAGCATTTT
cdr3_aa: CASSLGSGPQHF

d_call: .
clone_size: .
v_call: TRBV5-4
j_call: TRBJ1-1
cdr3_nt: TGTGCCAGCAGCTTGGAAGGGTGGGAAGCTTTCTTT
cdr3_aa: CASSLEGWEAFF

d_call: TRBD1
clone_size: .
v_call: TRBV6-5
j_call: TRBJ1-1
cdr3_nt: TGTGCCAGCAGGCTCCAGGGGGGGAACACTGAAGCTTTCTTT
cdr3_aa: CASRLQGGNTEAFF

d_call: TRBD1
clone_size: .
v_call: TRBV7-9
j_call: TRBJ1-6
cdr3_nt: TGTGCCAGCAGCTTGGGACAGGGGGGTTCACCCCTCCACTTT
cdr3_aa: CASSLGQGGSPLHF

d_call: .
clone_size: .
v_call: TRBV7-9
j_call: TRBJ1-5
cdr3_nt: TGTGCCAGCAGCTTAGGGGATAGGATCAATCAGCCCCAGCATTTT
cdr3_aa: CASSLGDRINQPQHF

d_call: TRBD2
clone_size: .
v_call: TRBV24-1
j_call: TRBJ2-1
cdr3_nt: TGTGCCACCAGTGATCCACCGGGGAGCGGGGGGTCCTACAATGAGCAGTTCTTC
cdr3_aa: CATSDPPGSGGSYNEQFF

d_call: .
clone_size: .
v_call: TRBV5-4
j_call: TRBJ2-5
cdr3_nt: TGTGCCAGCAGCTCCGCCTTCGGCGGGGAAGAGACCCAGTACTTC
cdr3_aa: CASSSAFGGEETQYF

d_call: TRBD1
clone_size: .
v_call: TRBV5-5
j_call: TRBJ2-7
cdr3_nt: TGTGCCAGCAGCCCGACAGGGAGAAGCTACGAGCAGTACTTC
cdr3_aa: CASSPTGRSYEQYF

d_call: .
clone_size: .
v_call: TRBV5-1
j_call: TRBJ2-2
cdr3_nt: TGCGCCAGCAGCTCGGGACAGAACACCGGGGAGCTGTTTTTT
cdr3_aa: CASSSGQNTGELFF

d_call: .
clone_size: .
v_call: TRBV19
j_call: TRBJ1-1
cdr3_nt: TGTGCCAGTAGTACGACAGCGAACACTGAAGCTTTCTTT
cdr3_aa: CASSTTANTEAFF

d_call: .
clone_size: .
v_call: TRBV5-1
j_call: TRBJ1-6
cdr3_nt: TGCGCCAGCAGCTTGGTCAGGAATTCACCCCTCCACTTT
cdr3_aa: CASSLVRNSPLHF

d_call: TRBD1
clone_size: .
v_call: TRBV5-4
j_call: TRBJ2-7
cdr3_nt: TGTGCCAGCAGCTCCCCGGGACAGGGCGGAGAGCAGTACTTC
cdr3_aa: CASSSPGQGGEQYF

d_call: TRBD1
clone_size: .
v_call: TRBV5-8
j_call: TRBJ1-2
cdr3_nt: TGTGCCAGCAGCCGCGCCGGGGACAGGGTTTACTATGGCTACACCTTC
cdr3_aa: CASSRAGDRVYYGYTF

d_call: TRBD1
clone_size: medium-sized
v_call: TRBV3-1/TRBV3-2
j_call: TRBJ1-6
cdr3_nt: TGTGCCAGCAGCCCCCAGGGGGGCTCCTATAATTCACCCCTCCACTTT
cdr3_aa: CASSPQGGSYNSPLHF

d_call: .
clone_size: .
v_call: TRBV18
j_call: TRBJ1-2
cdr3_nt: TGTGCCAGCTCGCGGGACGGCTTACTCTATGGCTACACCTTC
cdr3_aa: CASSRDGLLYGYTF

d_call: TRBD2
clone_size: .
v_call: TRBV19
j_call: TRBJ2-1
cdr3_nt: TGTGCCAGTAGTACCCTAGCGGGGGAGCAGTTCTTC
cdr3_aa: CASSTLAGEQFF

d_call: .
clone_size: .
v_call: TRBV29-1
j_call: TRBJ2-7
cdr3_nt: TGCAGCGCTACCGGGCATGGGGCGCCGGTGGAGCAGTACTTC
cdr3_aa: CSATGHGAPVEQYF

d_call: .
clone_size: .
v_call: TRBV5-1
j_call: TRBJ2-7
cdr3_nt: TGCGCCAGCAGCTTGGGTAGTATGGGGATGGGTGAGCAGTACTTC
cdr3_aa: CASSLGSMGMGEQYF

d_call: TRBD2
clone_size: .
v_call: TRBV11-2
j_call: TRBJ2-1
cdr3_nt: TGTGCCAGCAGCTTAATCGGGGGGGCGGTTGAGCAGTTCTTC
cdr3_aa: CASSLIGGAVEQFF

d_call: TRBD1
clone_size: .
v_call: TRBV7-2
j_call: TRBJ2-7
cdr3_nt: TGTGCCAGCAGCTTAGAGGCCGGGACAGGGATCCACGAGCAGTACTTC
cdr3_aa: CASSLEAGTGIHEQYF

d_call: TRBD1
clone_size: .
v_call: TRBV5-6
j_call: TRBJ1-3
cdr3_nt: TGTGCCAGCAGCTCGACAGGGGGAGGAAACACCATATATTTT
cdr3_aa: CASSSTGGGNTIYF

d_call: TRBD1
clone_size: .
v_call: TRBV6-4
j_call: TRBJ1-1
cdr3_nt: TGTGCCAGCAGTGACACAGGGGGCAGGGATACTGAAGCTTTCTTT
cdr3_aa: CASSDTGGRDTEAFF

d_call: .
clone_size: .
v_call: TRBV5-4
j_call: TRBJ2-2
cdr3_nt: TGTGCCAGCAGCGCCGGACAGTCCACCGGGGAGCTGTTTTTT
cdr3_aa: CASSAGQSTGELFF

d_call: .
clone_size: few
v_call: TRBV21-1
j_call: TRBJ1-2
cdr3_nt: TGTGCCAGCAGCAAAGGAGAGGTTACAGCTTATGGCTACACCTTC
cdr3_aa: CASSKGEVTAYGYTF

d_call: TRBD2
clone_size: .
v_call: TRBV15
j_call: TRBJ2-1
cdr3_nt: TGTGCCACCAGCAGTAGAGCGGGAGGAATCAACAATGAGCAGTTCTTC
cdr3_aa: CATSSRAGGINNEQFF

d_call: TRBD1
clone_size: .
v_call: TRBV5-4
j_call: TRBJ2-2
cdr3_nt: TGTGCCAGCAGCTCCAGGACAGGGTCGAGTACCGGGGAGCTGTTTTTT
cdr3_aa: CASSSRTGSSTGELFF

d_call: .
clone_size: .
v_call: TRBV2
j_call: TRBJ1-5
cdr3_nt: TGTGCCAGCAGTGGACAGGATTTGGGCAATCAGCCCCAGCATTTT
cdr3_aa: CASSGQDLGNQPQHF

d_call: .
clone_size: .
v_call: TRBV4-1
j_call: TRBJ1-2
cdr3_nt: TGCGCCAGCAGCCAAGTTAACACCGCGGGCTATGGCTACACCTTC
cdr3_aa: CASSQVNTAGYGYTF

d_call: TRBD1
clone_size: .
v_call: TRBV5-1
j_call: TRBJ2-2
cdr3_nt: TGCGCCAGCAGCGAGGACAGGGGCCTTTCTAACACCGGGGAGCTGTTTTTT
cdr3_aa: CASSEDRGLSNTGELFF

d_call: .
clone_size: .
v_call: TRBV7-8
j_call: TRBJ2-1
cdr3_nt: TGTGCCAGCACCCCTCATGGCGGGGCGAAATACAATGAGCAGTTCTTC
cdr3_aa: CASTPHGGAKYNEQFF

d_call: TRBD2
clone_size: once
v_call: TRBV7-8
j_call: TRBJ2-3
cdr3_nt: TGTGCCAGCAGCACCGACGGACTAGCGGGAGGGAGCACAGATACGCAGTATTTT
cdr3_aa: CASSTDGLAGGSTDTQYF

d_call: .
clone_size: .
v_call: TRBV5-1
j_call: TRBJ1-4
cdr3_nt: TGCGCCAGCAGCCTGGACAGACCTAATGAAAAACTGTTTTTT
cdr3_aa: CASSLDRPNEKLFF

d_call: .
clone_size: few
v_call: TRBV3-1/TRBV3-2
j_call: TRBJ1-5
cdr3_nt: TGTGCCAGCAGCACCAGATTTCATCATCAGCCCCAGCATTTT
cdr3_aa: CASSTRFHHQPQHF

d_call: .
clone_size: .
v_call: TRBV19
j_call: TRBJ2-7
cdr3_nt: TGTGCCAGTAGTTCTGCTTCGGTAGGCAGTGCCTACGAGCAGTACTTC
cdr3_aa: CASSSASVGSAYEQYF

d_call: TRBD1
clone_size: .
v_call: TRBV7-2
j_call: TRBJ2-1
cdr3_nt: TGTGCCAGCAGTATAGGACAGGGTAGTAATGAGCAGTTCTTC
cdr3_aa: CASSIGQGSNEQFF

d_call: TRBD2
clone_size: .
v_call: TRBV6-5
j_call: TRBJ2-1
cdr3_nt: TGTGCCAGCAGGAGGGCTAGCGGGGGCTCTGAGCAGTTCTTC
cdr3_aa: CASRRASGGSEQFF

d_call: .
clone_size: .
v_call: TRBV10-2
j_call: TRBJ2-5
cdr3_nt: TGCGCCAGCAGTGGGACCCAGAAAGAGACCCAGTACTTC
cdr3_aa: CASSGTQKETQYF

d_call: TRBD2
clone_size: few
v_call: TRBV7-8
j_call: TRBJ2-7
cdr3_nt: TGTGCCAGCAGCTTCCTAGCGGGAGGGCCCTACGAGCAGTACTTC
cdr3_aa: CASSFLAGGPYEQYF

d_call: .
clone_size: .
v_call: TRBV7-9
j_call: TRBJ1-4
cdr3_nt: TGTGCCAGCAGCCTTATCGGACTTGCAACTAATGAAAAACTGTTTTTT
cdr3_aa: CASSLIGLATNEKLFF

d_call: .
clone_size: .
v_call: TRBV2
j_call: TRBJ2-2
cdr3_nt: TGTGCCAGCAGCCGACAGGTGAACACCGGGGAGCTGTTTTTT
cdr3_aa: CASSRQVNTGELFF

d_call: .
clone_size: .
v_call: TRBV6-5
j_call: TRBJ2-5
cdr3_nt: TGTGCCAGCAGTATGGACCACCAAGAGACCCAGTACTTC
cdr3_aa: CASSMDHQETQYF

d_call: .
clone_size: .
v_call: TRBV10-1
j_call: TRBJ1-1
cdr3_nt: TGCGCCAGCAGTCCCTCTTACGGTGAAGCTTTCTTT
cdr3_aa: CASSPSYGEAFF

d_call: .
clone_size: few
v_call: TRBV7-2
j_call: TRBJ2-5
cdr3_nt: TGTGCCAGCAGCTTAGATCTAGAGACCCAGTACTTC
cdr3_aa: CASSLDLETQYF

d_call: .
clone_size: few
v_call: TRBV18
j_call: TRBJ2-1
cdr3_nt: TGTGCCAGCTCAAGCCAGGGAGCCTACAATGAGCAGTTCTTC
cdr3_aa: CASSSQGAYNEQFF

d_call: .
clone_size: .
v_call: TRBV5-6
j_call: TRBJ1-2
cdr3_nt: TGTGCCAGCAGCTTTTGGTTGGAAGGCTATGGCTACACCTTC
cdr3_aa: CASSFWLEGYGYTF

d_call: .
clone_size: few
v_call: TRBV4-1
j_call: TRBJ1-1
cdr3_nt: TGCGCCAGCAGCCGCCTACAGAACACTGAAGCTTTCTTT
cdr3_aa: CASSRLQNTEAFF

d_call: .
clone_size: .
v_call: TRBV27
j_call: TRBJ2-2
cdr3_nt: TGTGCCAGCAGTTTGGGGAGGACCGGGGAGCTGTTTTTT
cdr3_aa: CASSLGRTGELFF

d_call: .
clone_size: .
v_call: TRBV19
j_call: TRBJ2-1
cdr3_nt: TGTGCCAGTAGTAATTTGGCAGGGGTCACCTACAATGAGCAGTTCTTC
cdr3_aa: CASSNLAGVTYNEQFF

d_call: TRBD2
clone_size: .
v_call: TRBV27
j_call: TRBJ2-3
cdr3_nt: TGTGCCAGCAGTTTAATTAGAGCGGGGAGGCGCACAGATACGCAGTATTTT
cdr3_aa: CASSLIRAGRRTDTQYF

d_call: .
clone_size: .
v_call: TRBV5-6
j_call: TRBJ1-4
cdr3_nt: TGTGCCAGCAGCGCCTTGGCTACTAATGAAAAACTGTTTTTT
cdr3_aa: CASSALATNEKLFF

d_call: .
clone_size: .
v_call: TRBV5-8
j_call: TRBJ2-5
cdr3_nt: TGTGCCAGCAGCTTCCAAGAGACCCAGTACTTC
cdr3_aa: CASSFQETQYF